Each of the 8 T cell receptor beta chains below was sequenced from the same sample in a study of blood T cell repertoires in COVID-19. Generated by immunoSEQ multiplex PCR, the TCRdb table keeps only in-frame clones and is missing some. The sample carries 150,000 to 200,000 clones, around four fifths recorded once. Sequenced input: peripheral blood. These receptors originate from a woman aged 55-70 years with acute or convalescent COVID-19.

V usage is TRBV5-8 and J usage is TRBJ1-2; D gene uncertain. V lost 1 base and J 4 bases, leaving 8 bases between the germline ends. Germline V gene lookup returns CDR1 SGHTS and CDR2 YDEGEE. This CDR3 region has 13 residues. CDR3 coding DNA: TGTGCCAGCAGCTTGAGCCCCCTCTATGGCTACACCTTC. It translates to CASSLSPLYGYTF.

This clone turned up a few times. The chain joins TRBV7-9 to TRBJ1-3, with D perhaps TRBD1 (6 bases). The CDR3 has 17 residues. V lost 5 bases and J 1 base, leaving 18 bases between the germline ends. The germline CDR1 and CDR2 sequences are SEHNR and FQNEAQ (reference sequence). This CDR3 reads CASSHTAGGASGNTIYF. The CDR3 nucleotides read TGTGCCAGCAGCCATACGGCGGGGGGCGCTTCTGGAAACACCATATATTTT.

In DNA form, the CDR3 reads TGTGCCAGTAGTATAGTGGGGGCTTCGGTCGGCTACACCTTC. It translates to CASSIVGASVGYTF. The chain combines TRBV19 with TRBJ1-2; D perhaps matches TRBD1 (6 bases). Germline CDR1 is LNHDA and CDR2 is SQIVND (reference sequence). CDR3 size: 14 residues. The ends were cut back, 1 base at V and 8 bases at J, with 14 bases in the middle. The variable domain in full, with the rest retrieved from reference TRBV19 and TRBJ1-2, is DGGITQSPKYLFRKEGQNVTLSCEQNLNHDAMYWYRQDPGQGLRLIYYSQIVNDFQKGDIAEGYSVSREKKESFPLTVTSAQKNPTAFYLCASSIVGASVGYTFGSGTRLTVV.

V and J are TRBV9 and TRBJ2-5, with 8 nucleotides matching TRBD1. The CDR3 has 17 amino acids. Germline V gene lookup returns CDR1 SGDLS and CDR2 YYNGEE. Unmatched junction bases numbered 15, after V lost 3 bases and J lost 5 bases. Here the CDR3 DNA reads TGTGCCAGCAGCGCCGGGACAGGTGCCTTTTCCAGGGAGACCCAGTACTTC. Its protein product is CASSAGTGAFSRETQYF.

The V call is TRBV7-6, the J call TRBJ2-5, with 11 bases that match TRBD2. CDR3 size: 15 residues. Per germline, CDR1 SGHVS and CDR2 FNYEAQ. V shed 2 bases and J 4 bases; nucleotides not matched to a gene: 3. The CDR3: CASSLLGTSGETQYF. DNA of the CDR3: TGTGCCAGCAGCTTACTTGGGACTAGCGGAGAGACCCAGTACTTC.

The chain links TRBV28 to TRBJ2-7; 7 nucleotides align to TRBD1. The CDR3 totals 16 residues. Germline trimming cut 6 bases from V and 0 bases from J; bases unmatched to any gene: 11. Germline CDR1 reads MDHEN; CDR2 reads SYDVKM. DNA for the CDR3: TGTGCCAGCAGCCCTCCGGGACAGCCGAGCTCCTACGAGCAGTACTTC. Translation: CASSPPGQPSSYEQYF.

This chain joins TRBV4-2 and TRBJ2-5; D unclear. Trimming pared 3 bases from V and 4 bases from J, leaving 9 bases between. The CDR3 runs 13 residues. Germline CDR1 and CDR2: LGHNA and YNFKEQ. In nucleotides, the CDR3 is TGTGCCAGCAGCCAGTCGACTGGAGAGACCCAGTACTTC. It codes for CASSQSTGETQYF.

This clone was seen a handful of times. V gene TRBV3-1 (or the pseudogene TRBV3-2) combines with J gene TRBJ2-7, with 8 bases lining up with TRBD1. V trimming: 6 bases; J trimming: 5 bases; junction bases outside the gene matches: 6. The germline gives CDR1 LGHDT, CDR2 YNNKEL (reference sequence). The CDR3 sequence is 13 residues long. The chain's CDR3 is CASSSGGLDEQYF. The DNA for the CDR3 is TGTGCCAGCAGTTCAGGGGGCCTCGACGAGCAGTACTTC.